The text below deals with one TCR beta chain. This sample is part of a study of blood T cell repertoires in COVID-19. Measured with immunoSEQ multiplex PCR; TCRdb has only the in-frame clones, and not every one. The sample carries over 350,000 clones, just under 90% recorded once. The V gene's germline CDR1 is SGHTA and CDR2 FQGNSA. Trimming took off 5 bases at V and 4 bases at J, with 20 bases between the two ends. CDR3 length equals 16 residues. Enrolled through a virtual design, the participants were between roughly 18 and 95 years of age and came from under 30 US areas. Specimen: PBMCs or T cells enriched from blood (not recorded which). The receptor comes from a woman in her forties or fifties who had recovered from COVID-19. The chain uses TRBV7-2 and TRBJ1-2, with D possibly matching TRBD1 (6 bases). CDR3 protein: CASSQEVYAGAYGYTF. The CDR3 DNA sequence: TGTGCCAGCAGCCAAGAAGTATATGCAGGGGCCTATGGCTACACCTTC.